The 13 T cell receptor beta chains below all came from one sample that was sequenced in a study of T cells in Graves' hyperthyroidism and ophthalmopathy. Researchers amplified the TCR beta CDR3 regions from RNA transcripts. Carried out on the TCR CDR3, a first-round RT-PCR used the HTBI primer set. TCRdb itself ran the multiplex PCR reads through MiXCR, one entry per CDR3 protein. Of roughly 500,000 distinct CDR3 sequences listed, more than 45% are singletons. Material: peripheral blood or thyroid tissue (not recorded which). The receptors were sampled from an adult woman with Graves' disease, either hyperthyroidism or ophthalmopathy (not recorded which).

This clonotype was seen ten or more times. The genes are TRBV29-1 and TRBJ1-4; D gene ambiguous. Trimming took 7 bases from V and 0 from J, leaving 9 bases between them. The CDR3 consists of 13 residues. CDR1 SQVTM and CDR2 ANQGSEA come from the germline V gene. CDR3 region: CSGTGTTNEKLFF. The DNA for the CDR3 is TGCAGCGGAACCGGGACAACTAATGAAAAACTGTTTTTT.

Worth noting for this clonotype: Possible read error: a much larger clone is one base away. The gene calls are TRBV5-1 and TRBJ2-2, with 9 nucleotides matching TRBD2. Germline trimming cut 4 bases from V and 1 base from J; bases unmatched to any gene: 2. Germline lookup yields CDR1 SGHRS and CDR2 YFSETQ. This CDR3 has 15 residues. CDR3 in amino acids: CASSISGRNTGELFF. The CDR3 coding sequence is TGCGCCAGCAGCATTAGCGGGAGGAACACCGGGGAGCTGTTTTTT.

This clonotype was counted many times. V gene TRBV20-1 combines with J gene TRBJ1-5; no definite D call. The V and J ends lost 3 bases and 6 bases respectively, with 12 bases between them. Germline values: CDR1 DFQATT, CDR2 SNEGSKA (reference sequence). The CDR3 is 13 residues long. The CDR3 here is CSASIFSSQPQHF. The CDR3 DNA sequence: TGCAGTGCTAGTATTTTCTCCAGTCAGCCCCAGCATTTT.

V usage is TRBV10-3 and J usage is TRBJ1-6, with D possibly being TRBD1 (5 bases). Germline V gene lookup returns CDR1 ENHRY and CDR2 SYGVKD. The CDR3 spans 13 residues. The germline V and J ends were trimmed by 10 bases and 5 bases, with 12 bases remaining between them. The CDR3 region has the DNA TGTGCCACCTCGCCGGGGGATAATTCACCCCTCCACTTT. This encodes CATSPGDNSPLHF.

The J gene is TRBJ2-7, the V gene TRBV20-1; D uncertain. Per germline, CDR1 DFQATT and CDR2 SNEGSKA (reference sequence). Trimming removed 1 base at V and 5 bases at J, with 9 bases between. This CDR3 has 12 amino acids. The CDR3 loop is CSARVPGNEQYF. The CDR3 nucleotides read TGCAGTGCTAGAGTTCCTGGGAACGAGCAGTACTTC.

This clonotype appeared many times. This sequence joins TRBV20-1 and TRBJ1-1, with D tentatively TRBD1 (5 bases). The V and J ends lost 6 bases and 5 bases respectively, with 10 bases between them. The germline V gene encodes CDR1 DFQATT and CDR2 SNEGSKA (reference sequence). The CDR3 has 11 residues. The CDR3 DNA reads TGCAGTGCCCATGGGGGAACTGAAGCTTTCTTT. This encodes CSAHGGTEAFF.

The table lists this clonotype with many counts. The V call is TRBV20-1, the J call TRBJ1-2, with D possibly matching TRBD1 (5 bases). The CDR3 has 13 residues. The germline CDR1 and CDR2 sequences are DFQATT and SNEGSKA (reference sequence). The V and J ends lost 0 bases and 12 bases respectively, with 17 bases between them. CDR3 amino acids: CSARDQNLRGDTF. The CDR3 region has the DNA TGCAGTGCTAGAGATCAAAATCTCCGGGGGGACACCTTC.

The chain links TRBV29-1 to TRBJ2-7, with TRBD1 matching over 9 bases. In germline, CDR1 is SQVTM, CDR2 ANQGSEA. The CDR3 loop spans 14 amino acids. V dropped 8 bases and J dropped 7; count of bases not matched to a gene: 15. The CDR3 here is CSCGGQGATGEQYF. The DNA of the CDR3 is TGCAGCTGTGGGGGACAGGGAGCGACTGGGGAGCAGTACTTC.

V usage is TRBV11-2 and J usage is TRBJ2-5; no clear D gene. Germline V gene data show CDR1 as SGHAT and CDR2 as FQNNGV. Trimming took 8 bases from V and 2 from J, leaving 15 bases between them. This CDR3 spans 14 amino acids. CDR3 sequence reads: CASRPGVRQETQYF. CDR3 coding DNA: TGTGCCAGCCGGCCGGGTGTCAGACAAGAGACCCAGTACTTC.

This chain links TRBV20-1 with TRBJ2-5; no clear D gene. CDR3 length: 16 residues. The ends were cut back, 0 bases at V and 9 bases at J, with 23 bases in the middle. Germline CDR1 is DFQATT and CDR2 is SNEGSKA (reference sequence). The CDR3 here is CSARDVAGWSNQPQYF. The CDR3, as DNA: TGCAGTGCTAGAGATGTGGCAGGATGGAGCAATCAGCCCCAGTACTTC.

This chain links TRBV5-1 with TRBJ1-3; D gene uncertain. V was trimmed by 0 bases and J by 0 bases, leaving 10 bases between them. The CDR3 runs 16 residues. Germline values: CDR1 SGHRS, CDR2 YFSETQ. The CDR3 loop reads CASSLDGPHSGNTIYF. CDR3 DNA: TGCGCCAGCAGCTTGGACGGGCCCCACTCTGGAAACACCATATATTTT.

This chain joins TRBV12-3 or TRBV12-4 and TRBJ2-5; D possibly matches TRBD1 or TRBD2 (5 bases each). V shed 4 bases and J shed 2 bases, with 11 bases lying between them. The CDR3 runs to 14 residues. The CDR3 reads CASSSGAPQETQYF. The CDR3 nucleotides read TGTGCCAGCAGTTCCGGGGCTCCGCAAGAGACCCAGTACTTC.

This clonotype was recorded many times. The chain couples TRBV2 to TRBJ1-1; D gene unclear. Germline V gene sequence: CDR1 SNHLY, CDR2 FYNNEI. The CDR3 runs to 13 residues. Trimming cost V 6 bases and J 3 bases, with 11 bases left between them. CDR3 sequence (DNA): TGTGCCAGCAGCCCTACCTTATACACTGAAGCTTTCTTT. Protein: CASSPTLYTEAFF.